This TCR beta chain was documented in a study of T-cell reconstitution after alpha-beta-depleted transplantation in children. Study observations and caveats: The origin of alpha-beta T cells about two months after transplant was reportedly several hundred expanded graft clones. It was newly produced T cells that mostly accounted for T-cell counts and diversity one year after transplant. The origin of high day-60 TCRbeta diversity in some patients lay in surviving recipient T cells and thymic progenitors.

This clonotype was counted at least ten times. What it binds is unknown. As it was prepared, the TCRbeta library received unique molecular identifiers. TCRdb re-called the PCR reads with MiXCR, one entry per CDR3 protein. In the table there are 200,000 or so distinct CDR3 sequences, 7% to 9% of which are singletons. Germline loops: CDR1 LGHDT, CDR2 YNNKEL (reference sequence). CDR3 size: 16 residues. J lost 6 bases, V lost 3 bases, and 10 bases had no gene match. The chain carries TRBV3-1 and TRBJ2-7; 11 positions match TRBD1. This sequence was found in a male patient between 2 and 9 years old who had a stem cell transplant for acute myeloid leukemia, so the T cells may come from the graft donor. Sequenced here: PBMCs, mostly from graft donor cells, sampled 360 days after TCRalphabeta/CD19-depleted stem cell transplant. CDR3 sequence (DNA): TGTGCCAGCAGCCACATCTCGGACAGGGGGCTTTTCGAGCAGTACTTC. Translating gives CASSHISDRGLFEQYF.